This T cell receptor beta chain was observed in a study of OX40 agonist ivuxolimab in advanced cancers. Study as a whole: People in dose escalation had one of these cancers: hepatocellular carcinoma, melanoma, renal cell or head and neck cancer. Three individuals attained partial responses, comprising one hepatocellular carcinoma case and two cutaneous melanoma cases. Regarding the study as a whole: Antigen targets of the expanded peripheral T cells went undetermined. At 0.1 to 3.0 mg/kg and by week 6, clonal expansion occurred in CD4+ and CD8+ blood T cells.

A word on this clone: The antigen is unknown.

TCRdb keeps only in-frame clones here, not all; method: immunoSEQ multiplex PCR. The profile shows tens of thousands of clones, 90% of them singletons. In germline, CDR1 is SGHVS, CDR2 FNYEAQ. Trimming took 5 bases from V and 4 from J, leaving 20 bases between them. This CDR3 comprises 16 residues. The TCR comes from an adult with an advanced solid tumor such as melanoma, head and neck, liver or kidney cancer. The sequences come from CD4+ or CD8+ T cells sorted from blood, collected in a trial of the OX40 agonist ivuxolimab. This chain uses TRBV7-6 with TRBJ2-5; D is unresolved. The CDR3 reads CASSQIVVRRRETQYF. In DNA, the CDR3 is TGTGCCAGCAGCCAAATCGTGGTACGCAGGCGAGAGACCCAGTACTTC.